Listed below are T cell receptor beta chains from one sample, sequenced in a study of cytomegalovirus exposure and HLA in healthy donors. The method was immunoSEQ multiplex PCR; TCRdb's version includes in-frame clones alone and lacks a portion of them. Recorded here are 140,000 to 150,000 clones; the top ten clones represent approximately 1%. The sequencing input was PBMCs. Receptors were obtained from a male donor in good health and CMV-seronegative. The CDR3 runs from the conserved cysteine through the conserved F or W. The order of the fields is V gene, D gene, CDR3 protein. A D gene is named only where the DNA matches it firmly.

V: TRBV9
D: .
CDR3: CASSAVGGNSYNEQFF

V: TRBV19
D: .
CDR3: CASKTGRGYTF

V: TRBV5-1
D: .
CDR3: CASSPPVDPETQYF

V: TRBV5-1
D: .
CDR3: CASSMGTAGTEAFF

V: TRBV30
D: .
CDR3: CASRGGINSPLHF

V: TRBV5-4
D: TRBD1
CDR3: CASSGQTGRSSYEQYF

V: TRBV9
D: .
CDR3: CASSEQNNYGYTF

V: TRBV27
D: TRBD1
CDR3: CASSLSIQGAPPYGYTF

V: TRBV9
D: .
CDR3: CASSVDPGGLADTQYF

V: TRBV19
D: TRBD2
CDR3: CASSPGLAASEQFF

V: TRBV30
D: TRBD1
CDR3: CAWSSGQGGTEAFF

V: TRBV29-1
D: .
CDR3: CSAKDPTEYYGYTF

V: TRBV4-2
D: TRBD2
CDR3: CASSQDMVAGGGYTGELFF

V: TRBV29-1
D: .
CDR3: CSVAAGSLQETQYF

V: TRBV6-5
D: .
CDR3: CASNYSQGTYEQYF

V: TRBV19
D: TRBD2
CDR3: CASRVAGESPTDTQYF